The 11 T cell receptor beta chains presented below share a single source sample, sequenced in a study of blood T cell repertoires in COVID-19. Sequenced by immunoSEQ multiplex PCR; TCRdb stores in-frame clones only, minus some. The sample has under 300,000 clones, about 82% seen once; the top ten hold roughly an eighth. Sequencing input: peripheral blood. Receptors originate from an older man with acute or convalescent COVID-19.

The chain uses TRBV9 and TRBJ1-1; 11 nucleotides agree with TRBD1. J was trimmed by 3 bases and V by 3 bases; bases with no gene match: 4. CDR1 is SGDLS and CDR2 is YYNGEE in the germline V gene. The CDR3 contains 15 residues. The CDR3 DNA sequence: TGTGCCAGCAGCGCCACGGGACAGGGGGACACTGAAGCTTTCTTT. Its protein product is CASSATGQGDTEAFF. Full variable domain (rest looked up from reference TRBV9 and TRBJ1-1): DSGVTQTPKHLITATGQRVTLRCSPRSGDLSVYWYQQSLDQGLQFLIQYYNGEERAKGNILERFSAQQFPDLHSELNLSSLELGDSALYFCASSATGQGDTEAFFGQGTRLTVV.

The rearrangement uses TRBV5-1 and TRBJ2-7, with 8 bases aligning to TRBD2. Germline CDR1 and CDR2: SGHRS and YFSETQ. V trimming: 0 bases; J trimming: 2 bases; junction bases outside the gene matches: 4. This CDR3 region has 15 residues. For the CDR3, the DNA is TGCGCCAGCAGCTTGGGGCAGCGGGAGACCTACGAGCAGTACTTC. Translating it yields CASSLGQRETYEQYF.

The chain links TRBV6-5 to TRBJ1-5; perhaps TRBD1 as D (6 bases). CDR1 and CDR2 from the germline V gene are MNHEY and SVGAGI. Trimming pared 8 bases from V and 4 bases from J, leaving 15 bases between. The CDR3 extends over 14 amino acids. CDR3 amino acids: CASCRQVRNQPQHF. The DNA for the CDR3 is TGTGCCAGCTGTCGACAGGTGAGAAATCAGCCCCAGCATTTT.

This chain joins TRBV4-2 and TRBJ2-6; TRBD1 aligns across 7 bases. Unmatched junction bases numbered 0, after V lost 2 bases and J lost 2 bases. CDR1 LGHNA and CDR2 YNFKEQ come from the germline V gene. The CDR3 length is 15 residues. The CDR3 bases are TGTGCCAGCAGCCAAACAGGGGCTGGGGCCAACGTCCTGACTTTC. As protein: CASSQTGAGANVLTF.

The chain uses TRBV5-4 and TRBJ2-1, with D possibly matching TRBD1 (7 bases). Germline V gene lookup returns CDR1 SGHNT and CDR2 YYREEE (reference sequence). The CDR3 runs 17 residues. V gave up 0 bases and J gave up 7 bases, with 20 bases separating them. The CDR3 loop reads CASSLVIRPQGGNEQFF. CDR3 nucleotides: TGTGCCAGCAGCTTGGTAATTCGCCCGCAGGGGGGAAATGAGCAGTTCTTC.

The rearrangement joins TRBV3-1 (or the pseudogene TRBV3-2) to TRBJ1-1; D is ambiguous. Germline V gene data show CDR1 as LGHDT and CDR2 as YNNKEL (reference sequence). Trimming left V 3 bases short and J 8 bases short, with 10 bases between. There are 12 residues in the CDR3. CDR3 DNA: TGTGCCAGCAGCCAGGGAGGTCGGGAAGCTTTCTTT. It codes for CASSQGGREAFF.

There are a few counts of this clone. V usage is TRBV6-5 and J usage is TRBJ1-1; D perhaps matches TRBD1 (6 bases). With 5 bases removed from V and 6 bases from J, the gap between germline ends came to 19 bases. Germline V gene lookup returns CDR1 MNHEY and CDR2 SVGAGI. The CDR3 is 15 residues long. CDR3 sequence (DNA): TGTGCCAGCAGTCCAAAGCCGCCAAAGGGGGCTGAAGCTTTCTTT. Translation: CASSPKPPKGAEAFF.

The rearrangement joins TRBV28 to TRBJ2-1; D remains ambiguous. Between the trimmed V and J ends, which lost 5 bases and 6 bases, there was a span of 11 bases. The V gene's germline CDR1 is MDHEN and CDR2 SYDVKM. This CDR3 comprises 13 residues. CDR3 bases: TGTGCCAGCAGTCGAGAACAGTTCAATGAGCAGTTCTTC. As protein: CASSREQFNEQFF.

This chain links TRBV15 with TRBJ2-3; D is perhaps TRBD2 (6 bases). V was trimmed by 5 bases and J by 2 bases, leaving 8 bases between them. CDR1 and CDR2 from the germline V gene are LNHNV and YYDKDF (reference sequence). The CDR3 contains 13 residues. DNA of the CDR3: TGTGCCACCAGCGGCGGGATCACAGATACGCAGTATTTT. This translates into CATSGGITDTQYF.

The V and J genes are TRBV19 and TRBJ1-2; D uncertain. Germline V lookup: CDR1 LNHDA, CDR2 SQIVND (reference sequence). V was pared by 3 bases and J by 4 bases, with 9 bases between. The CDR3 runs 13 residues. Here the CDR3 reads CASSMLSIYGYTF. CDR3 DNA sequence: TGTGCCAGTAGTATGCTGTCTATCTATGGCTACACCTTC.

The V and J genes are TRBV6-6 and TRBJ1-6; D unclear. V shed 6 bases and J shed 0 bases, with 9 bases lying between them. Germline V CDR1 and CDR2: MNHNY, SVGAGI (reference sequence). CDR3 length equals 15 residues. The CDR3 sequence: CASSPSPSYNSPLHF. The CDR3 DNA follows: TGTGCCAGCAGCCCATCCCCCTCCTATAATTCACCCCTCCACTTT.